These 27 T cell receptor beta chains were all obtained from the same sample, sequenced in a study of blood T cell repertoires in COVID-19. TCRdb's table, derived via immunoSEQ multiplex PCR, lists solely in-frame clones and lacks some. The data show 320,000 or so clones, with around 86% seen just once and approximately 5% held by the top ten. The material sequenced was PBMCs or T cells enriched from blood (not recorded which). Source of these receptors: a man in his 60s who had recovered from COVID-19.

The chain recombines TRBV21-1 with TRBJ1-6. TRBV21-1 counts as a pseudogene. CDR3 length: 15 amino acids. The chain's CDR3 is CASSTEPAYNSPLHF. The CDR3 DNA reads as TGTGCCAGCAGCACGGAGCCAGCTTATAATTCACCCCTCCACTTT.

The chain recombines TRBV28 with TRBJ2-1; TRBD2 aligns across 12 bases. The CDR3 runs to 15 residues. Germline V gene lookup returns CDR1 MDHEN and CDR2 SYDVKM. With 7 bases clipped from V and 6 bases from J, the junction kept 7 bases outside the gene matches. CDR3 coding DNA: TGTGCCAGCACCACCCGGACTAGCGGGATCAATGAGCAGTTCTTC. Translation: CASTTRTSGINEQFF. The full variable domain, in which reference TRBV28 and TRBJ2-1 provide the parts outside the CDR3, is DVKVTQSSRYLVKRTGEKVFLECVQDMDHENMFWYRQDPGLGLRLIYFSYDVKMKEKGDIPEGYSVSREKKERFSLILESASTNQTSMYLCASTTRTSGINEQFFGPGTRLTVL.

The CDR3 coding sequence is TGTGCCAGTAGTCCCTCCGGGACTAGCCAGGTGGGGACGGATGAGCAGTTCTTC. It is translated as CASSPSGTSQVGTDEQFF. The V gene is TRBV19, the J gene TRBJ2-1, with 9 bases lining up with TRBD2. The CDR3 length is 18 residues. V shed 5 bases, J shed 8 bases, and the junction held 19 bases outside the gene matches. The germline CDR1 and CDR2 sequences are LNHDA and SQIVND (reference sequence). The full variable domain, rest sourced from reference TRBV19 and TRBJ2-1, is DGGITQSPKYLFRKEGQNVTLSCEQNLNHDAMYWYRQDPGQGLRLIYYSQIVNDFQKGDIAEGYSVSREKKESFPLTVTSAQKNPTAFYLCASSPSGTSQVGTDEQFFGPGTRLTVL.

This chain connects TRBV18 to TRBJ1-1; the D gene is possibly TRBD1 (6 bases). This CDR3 has 15 amino acids. V was pared by 3 bases and J by 1 base, with 12 bases between. Germline V gene lookup returns CDR1 KGHSH and CDR2 LQKENI. DNA of the CDR3: TGTGCCAGCTCACCCGCGGCAGGGGCGAACACTGAAGCTTTCTTT. The encoded protein is CASSPAAGANTEAFF.

The chain joins TRBV27 to TRBJ2-2; no definite D call. CDR3 length: 14 residues. V lost 6 bases and J lost 2, with 10 bases in between. Per the germline V gene, CDR1 is MNHEY and CDR2 is SMNVEV (reference sequence). The CDR3 DNA follows: TGTGCCAGCAGGCCTCGGGTTAACACCGGGGAGCTGTTTTTT. Translated, it gives CASRPRVNTGELFF.

The genes are TRBV9 and TRBJ1-6; tentatively, D is TRBD1 (5 bases). The CDR3 extends over 12 amino acids. V lost 5 bases to trimming and J lost 7 bases, with 7 bases between them. Germline values: CDR1 SGDLS, CDR2 YYNGEE. In DNA form, the CDR3 reads TGTGCCAGCAGTAGGGGAAATTCACCCCTCCACTTT. This encodes CASSRGNSPLHF. The whole variable domain, remainder taken from reference TRBV9 and TRBJ1-6, is DSGVTQTPKHLITATGQRVTLRCSPRSGDLSVYWYQQSLDQGLQFLIQYYNGEERAKGNILERFSAQQFPDLHSELNLSSLELGDSALYFCASSRGNSPLHFGNGTRLTVT.

This chain connects TRBV6-5 to TRBJ2-3, with 9 bases that match TRBD1. The CDR3 has 15 residues. With V trimmed by 6 bases and J by 2 bases, 6 bases remained unmatched. Germline CDR1 is MNHEY and CDR2 is SVGAGI. CDR3 in amino acids: CASSLDRGNTDTQYF. The CDR3 DNA sequence: TGTGCCAGCAGCCTGGACAGGGGTAACACAGATACGCAGTATTTT.

This clone has only one observation. CDR3 region: CASSSQFRGSQPQHF. CDR3 sequence (DNA): TGTGCCAGCAGTTCCCAATTCCGGGGTAGTCAGCCCCAGCATTTT. The chain carries TRBV28 and TRBJ1-5; unclear D gene. This CDR3 is built from 15 residues. Trimming left V 4 bases short and J 6 bases short, with 16 bases between. Germline values: CDR1 MDHEN, CDR2 SYDVKM.

The V gene is TRBV18, the J gene TRBJ2-3; D call uncertain. The V and J ends lost 3 bases and 0 bases respectively, with 4 bases between them. CDR3 length: 13 residues. The germline CDR1 and CDR2 sequences are KGHSH and LQKENI. The CDR3 sequence: CASSPQSTDTQYF. The CDR3 DNA reads TGTGCCAGCTCACCCCAAAGCACAGATACGCAGTATTTT. The entire variable domain, with the rest obtained from reference TRBV18 and TRBJ2-3, is as follows: NAGVMQNPRHLVRRRGQEARLRCSPMKGHSHVYWYRQLPEEGLKFMVYLQKENIIDESGMPKERFSAEFPKEGPSILRIQQVVRGDSAAYFCASSPQSTDTQYFGPGTRLTVL.

This chain joins TRBV5-1 and TRBJ1-1; a possible D gene is TRBD1 (6 bases). The CDR3 runs 17 residues. V dropped 0 bases and J dropped 3 bases, with 18 bases sitting between them. The germline V gene encodes CDR1 SGHRS and CDR2 YFSETQ. The CDR3 DNA sequence: TGCGCCAGCAGCTTGGTGGGACACACAACGGCGGACACTGAAGCTTTCTTT. Protein product: CASSLVGHTTADTEAFF.

This sequence joins TRBV19 and TRBJ2-2, with D possibly matching TRBD1 (5 bases). CDR1 is LNHDA and CDR2 is SQIVND in the germline V gene (reference sequence). This CDR3 has 13 residues. V shed 7 bases and J shed 5 bases, with 11 bases lying between them. DNA of the CDR3: TGTGCCAGTATTGAGACAGCGACCGGGGAGCTGTTTTTT. Its protein product is CASIETATGELFF.

CDR3 sequence (DNA): TGCAGCGTTGAGAAGGGGTCGAACACTGAAGCTTTCTTT. It translates to CSVEKGSNTEAFF. The V call is TRBV29-1, the J call TRBJ1-1, with a possible D match to TRBD1 (5 bases). V dropped 3 bases and J dropped 1 base, with 9 bases sitting between them. The CDR3 is 13 amino acids. From germline, CDR1 is SQVTM and CDR2 ANQGSEA.

The rearrangement uses TRBV7-9 and TRBJ1-2, with TRBD1 as a possible D gene (6 bases). Germline V lookup: CDR1 SEHNR, CDR2 FQNEAQ (reference sequence). CDR3 length equals 15 residues. Trimming pared 5 bases from V and 3 bases from J, leaving 16 bases between. This chain's CDR3 is CASSPRQVSDYGYTF. DNA of the CDR3: TGTGCCAGCAGCCCCAGACAGGTCTCCGACTATGGCTACACCTTC.

The chain employs TRBV11-3 and TRBJ2-3; unclear D gene. The CDR3 runs 12 residues. Trimming shortened V by 0 bases and J by 6 bases, and 4 bases separated the two germline ends. The germline V gene has CDR1 SGHNT and CDR2 YENEEA. In DNA, the CDR3 is TGTGCCAGCAGCTTAGACGGGGATACGCAGTATTTT. As protein: CASSLDGDTQYF.

The rearrangement links TRBV7-3 to TRBJ2-3, with D perhaps matching TRBD2 (5 bases). Trimming shortened V by 4 bases and J by 2 bases, and 13 bases separated the two germline ends. Germline-derived CDR1 and CDR2 are SGHTA and FQGTGA. The CDR3 spans 15 residues. CDR3 sequence (DNA): TGTGCCAGCAGCTCACGAGGAGGAGACACAGATACGCAGTATTTT. It encodes CASSSRGGDTDTQYF. Full variable domain (remainder filled in from reference TRBV7-3 and TRBJ2-3): GAGVSQTPSNKVTEKGKYVELRCDPISGHTALYWYRQSLGQGPEFLIYFQGTGAADDSGLPNDRFFAVRPEGSVSTLKIQRTERGDSAVYLCASSSRGGDTDTQYFGPGTRLTVL.

This clone was counted once. The chain employs TRBV7-9 and TRBJ1-1; D remains ambiguous. V was shortened by 4 bases and J by 1 base, with 10 bases between the two germline ends. Germline loops: CDR1 SEHNR, CDR2 FQNEAQ (reference sequence). The CDR3 has 14 residues. As DNA, the CDR3 is TGTGCCAGCAGCTCAAGGTCGGGGAACACTGAAGCTTTCTTT. This codes for CASSSRSGNTEAFF.

The chain links TRBV9 to TRBJ2-2; 14 bases match TRBD2. Germline V gene sequence: CDR1 SGDLS, CDR2 YYNGEE. The CDR3 extends over 18 amino acids. The trim removed 3 bases at V and 3 bases at J, leaving 7 bases unmatched. The CDR3 region has the DNA TGTGCCAGCAGCGATGGGACTAGCGGGAGCCCCGACACCGGGGAGCTGTTTTTT. It specifies CASSDGTSGSPDTGELFF.

The rearrangement joins TRBV5-1 to TRBJ2-1; 8 bases are a match to TRBD1. V was clipped by 2 bases and J by 5 bases; unmatched bases: 9. The CDR3 is 16 residues long. Germline CDR1 reads SGHRS; CDR2 reads YFSETQ. CDR3 nucleotides: TGCGCCAGCAGCTTAGTTGCAGGGGGCGCCGACAATGAGCAGTTCTTC. Protein: CASSLVAGGADNEQFF.

Here the CDR3 reads CASSLQAGQPQHF. The CDR3 nucleotides are TGTGCCAGCAGTTTGCAGGCAGGCCAGCCCCAGCATTTT. The V gene is TRBV12-3 or TRBV12-4, the J gene TRBJ1-5, with D unclear. CDR3 length: 13 residues. V was clipped by 3 bases and J by 7 bases, with 10 bases between them.

This clone was recorded only once. The rearrangement uses TRBV5-1 and TRBJ1-1; D uncertain. This CDR3 spans 13 amino acids. Trimming stripped 0 bases from V and 4 bases from J, with 7 bases between. Looked up from germline, CDR1 is SGHRS and CDR2 is YFSETQ. CDR3 in amino acids: CASSLAIGTEAFF. DNA for the CDR3: TGCGCCAGCAGCTTGGCGATCGGCACTGAAGCTTTCTTT.

This chain connects TRBV7-8 to TRBJ2-5, with TRBD2 matching over 8 bases. This CDR3 has 16 amino acids. Germline V CDR1 and CDR2: SGHVS, FQNEAQ. The V segment lost 4 bases and the J segment 5 bases; nucleotides outside the gene matches: 12. The CDR3, as DNA: TGTGCCAGCAGCTCCCTGGGTAGCGGGATTACGGAGACCCAGTACTTC. Translated: CASSSLGSGITETQYF.

This clone was counted a single time. V is TRBV6-2 or TRBV6-3 and J is TRBJ2-3, with D unresolved. In germline, CDR1 is MNHEY, CDR2 SVGEGT. The ends were cut back, 2 bases at V and 8 bases at J, with 8 bases in the middle. The CDR3 runs 12 residues. Here the CDR3 reads CASSYRVGTQYF. The CDR3 DNA reads TGTGCCAGCAGTTACCGCGTCGGTACGCAGTATTTT.

The chain combines TRBV25-1 with TRBJ2-3; TRBD2 is a possible D gene (5 bases). V gave up 6 bases and J gave up 4 bases, with 14 bases separating them. Germline lookup yields CDR1 MGHDK and CDR2 SYGVNS. This CDR3 has 14 amino acids. CDR3 DNA sequence: TGTGCCAGCAGGGACTTTAAAAAGGCAGATACGCAGTATTTT. Its protein is CASRDFKKADTQYF.

The chain has TRBV4-1 and TRBJ2-4; 14 bases map to TRBD2. Germline lookup yields CDR1 MGHRA and CDR2 YSYEKL. Trimming removed 4 bases from V and 6 bases from J; junction bases left unmatched: 11. The CDR3 spans 18 residues. CDR3 sequence (DNA): TGCGCCAGCAGCCCAGGACTAGCGGGAGGAGGTGAAACAAACATTCAGTACTTC. Translation gives CASSPGLAGGGETNIQYF.

The chain recombines TRBV28 with TRBJ2-2; the match to TRBD1 covers 7 bases. After removal of 5 bases from V and 10 bases from J, the junction contained 16 bases not matched to a gene. CDR3 length: 16 residues. Looked up from germline, CDR1 is MDHEN and CDR2 is SYDVKM. CDR3 amino acids: CASSPRQGQGLQELFF. CDR3 bases: TGTGCCAGCAGTCCACGACAGGGCCAGGGTTTACAGGAGCTGTTTTTT.

This chain joins TRBV11-3 and TRBJ2-6; possible D gene TRBD1, 5 bases. Germline assignment: CDR1 SGHNT and CDR2 YENEEA. The CDR3 runs 15 residues. V gave up 5 bases and J gave up 0 bases, with 8 bases separating them. CDR3 DNA sequence: TGTGCCAGCAGCCTGACAGCCTCTGGGGCCAACGTCCTGACTTTC. Its protein is CASSLTASGANVLTF.

The CDR3 DNA reads as TGCGCCAGCAGTCCGGGACTAGCGGGAGATGACACCGGGGAGCTGTTTTTT. Amino acid sequence: CASSPGLAGDDTGELFF. The chain is built from TRBV10-1 and TRBJ2-2, with TRBD2 identical over 14 bases. J lost 3 bases, V lost 5 bases, and 5 bases had no gene match. Germline V gene data show CDR1 as WNHNN and CDR2 as SYGVQD (reference sequence). The CDR3 is made up of 17 amino acids.